The next 23 T cell receptor beta chains were all read from a single sample in a study of identical twins. Each CDR3 protein is one row after TCRdb ran MiXCR on the 5' RACE reads. The sample lists approximately 600,000 distinct CDR3 sequences, under 8.5% occurring once. The sample also formed part of further work on yellow fever vaccine responses in identical twins.

The material sequenced was PBMCs. These receptors originate from a woman between 18 and 30 years old in good health.

This clonotype was seen a handful of times. The rearrangement links TRBV28 to TRBJ2-7; 8 bases align to TRBD2. Germline V gene lookup returns CDR1 MDHEN and CDR2 SYDVKM. This CDR3 is 17 amino acids long. The J segment lost 0 bases and the V segment lost 5 bases, leaving 12 bases of the junction unmatched. The CDR3 is CASSQGLAGTHSYEQYF. In DNA form, the CDR3 reads TGTGCCAGCAGTCAAGGACTAGCAGGAACCCACTCCTACGAGCAGTACTTC.

This rearrangement joins TRBV12-3 or TRBV12-4 to TRBJ2-1, with 7 bases aligning to TRBD1. This CDR3 spans 15 amino acids. V shed 7 bases, J shed 8 bases, and the junction held 14 bases outside the gene matches. The CDR3 DNA is TGTGCCAGCAATTTGGGACAGTTTCGGCGCGATGAGCAGTTCTTC. It specifies CASNLGQFRRDEQFF.

This clonotype was found a few times. The chain links TRBV29-1 to TRBJ1-1, with D tentatively TRBD1 (6 bases). CDR1 and CDR2 (germline): SQVTM, ANQGSEA. The V and J ends lost 5 bases and 5 bases respectively, with 21 bases between them. This CDR3 is built from 15 residues. Here the CDR3 reads CSVLRWEGGRTEAFF. CDR3 DNA sequence: TGCAGCGTTTTAAGATGGGAAGGGGGGCGGACTGAAGCTTTCTTT.

The rearrangement joins TRBV7-9 to TRBJ1-1; D ambiguous. The CDR3 length is 14 residues. Trimming removed 0 bases at V and 3 bases at J, with 8 bases between. Germline V lookup: CDR1 SEHNR, CDR2 FQNEAQ (reference sequence). The DNA for the CDR3 is TGTGCCAGCAGCTTAGCGCGTGACGACACTGAAGCTTTCTTT. Translated: CASSLARDDTEAFF. Together with reference TRBV7-9 and TRBJ1-1, the CDR3 gives the full variable domain: DTGVSQNPRHKITKRGQNVTFRCDPISEHNRLYWYRQTLGQGPEFLTYFQNEAQLEKSRLLSDRFSAERPKGSFSTLEIQRTEQGDSAMYLCASSLARDDTEAFFGQGTRLTVV.

This chain's CDR3 is CASSHPSGRVLNEQFF. CDR3 nucleotides: TGCGCCAGCAGCCATCCTAGCGGGAGGGTGCTCAATGAGCAGTTCTTC. This chain links TRBV4-1 with TRBJ2-1; the match to TRBD2 covers 12 bases. CDR1 and CDR2 (germline): MGHRA, YSYEKL. CDR3 length: 16 residues. After removal of 3 bases from V and 6 bases from J, the junction contained 6 bases not matched to a gene.

A few counts support this clonotype. The rearrangement uses TRBV12-3 or TRBV12-4 and TRBJ2-5; 7 nucleotides align to TRBD1. The CDR3 spans 12 residues. J gave up 4 bases and V 5 bases, and 1 base lay outside the gene matches. CDR3 DNA sequence: TGTGCCAGCAGTGGGGACAGAGAGACCCAGTACTTC. Its protein is CASSGDRETQYF.

J is TRBJ2-6 and V is TRBV5-1; TRBD2 agrees at 8 bases. The trim removed 2 bases at V and 3 bases at J, leaving 4 bases unmatched. Germline V gene lookup returns CDR1 SGHRS and CDR2 YFSETQ. The CDR3 has 16 amino acids. This CDR3 reads CASSFGGGFGANVLTF. CDR3 nucleotide sequence: TGCGCCAGCAGCTTCGGCGGGGGGTTTGGGGCCAACGTCCTGACTTTC.

This clonotype has at least ten counts. The chain joins TRBV29-1 to TRBJ2-2, with D unresolved. This CDR3 has 11 residues. Trimming took off 7 bases at V and 8 bases at J, with 11 bases between the two ends. Germline V lookup: CDR1 SQVTM, CDR2 ANQGSEA. CDR3: CSASIGGELFF. For the CDR3, the DNA is TGCAGCGCGTCGATCGGGGGGGAGCTGTTTTTT.

In its sample, this clonotype was seen a few times. This chain joins TRBV6-5 and TRBJ1-1; TRBD1 might be the D (6 bases). Looked up from germline, CDR1 is MNHEY and CDR2 is SVGAGI. With 1 base removed from V and 8 bases from J, the gap between germline ends came to 11 bases. The CDR3 runs to 13 residues. CDR3 coding DNA: TGTGCCAGCAGTTACTTTTCAGGGGCGGAAGCTTTCTTT. Protein product: CASSYFSGAEAFF.

The chain joins TRBV6-2 or TRBV6-3 to TRBJ2-1; no definite D call. CDR1 MNHEY and CDR2 SVGEGT come from the germline V gene. CDR3 length: 16 residues. Trimming stripped 2 bases from V and 1 base from J, with 12 bases between. The CDR3 spells CASSYLLGPSYNEQFF. The DNA for the CDR3 is TGTGCCAGCAGTTACCTGCTAGGACCGTCCTACAATGAGCAGTTCTTC.

This clonotype was detected ten times or more. This CDR3 is CASSFGPGQLAYEQYV. The CDR3 region has the DNA TGCGCCAGCAGCTTTGGCCCGGGACAGCTGGCCTACGAGCAGTACGTC. This sequence joins TRBV5-1 and TRBJ2-7; 7 bases map to TRBD1. Germline CDR1 and CDR2: SGHRS and YFSETQ. CDR3 length: 16 amino acids. V shed 2 bases, J shed 2 bases, and the junction held 10 bases outside the gene matches.

This clonotype was seen more than once but under ten times. This chain joins TRBV2 and TRBJ2-3, with a weak D call TRBD2 (5 bases). CDR1 and CDR2 (germline): SNHLY, FYNNEI. Trimming removed 3 bases from V and 0 bases from J, with 7 bases in between. This CDR3 is 14 amino acids long. CDR3: CASSDWTSTDTQYF. The CDR3 nucleotides read TGTGCCAGCAGTGATTGGACTAGCACAGATACGCAGTATTTT.

This clonotype came up a few times. The rearrangement joins TRBV5-6 to TRBJ2-1; 9 bases are a match to TRBD2. This CDR3 is built from 16 residues. The germline V gene encodes CDR1 SGHDT and CDR2 YYEEEE. V was pared by 4 bases and J by 4 bases, with 9 bases of the junction left unmatched. The CDR3 coding sequence is TGTGCCAGCAGCATGGGACTAGCCGGTCGGTACAATGAGCAGTTCTTC. This translates into CASSMGLAGRYNEQFF.

This clonotype was detected many times. The chain recombines TRBV5-1 with TRBJ2-3, with D uncertain. The CDR3 has 14 amino acids. The germline V gene has CDR1 SGHRS and CDR2 YFSETQ. The V end lost 2 bases, the J end lost 2 bases, and 9 bases lay between the germline ends. In nucleotides, the CDR3 is TGCGCCAGCAGCTTCTTAGCCGACACAGATACGCAGTATTTT. The encoded protein is CASSFLADTDTQYF.

The chain joins TRBV5-1 to TRBJ2-1; 10 bases fit TRBD1. This CDR3 spans 18 amino acids. CDR1 and CDR2 from the germline V gene are SGHRS and YFSETQ. J gave up 2 bases and V 4 bases, and 12 bases lay outside the gene matches. DNA for the CDR3: TGCGCCAGCAGCCTGGGCGACAGGGGGCGACCGGCCTACAATGAGCAGTTCTTC. Translating gives CASSLGDRGRPAYNEQFF.

This clonotype was seen a few times. This chain connects TRBV20-1 to TRBJ2-2; D might be TRBD1 (5 bases). Germline CDR1 reads DFQATT; CDR2 reads SNEGSKA (reference sequence). Trimming took off 1 base at V and 6 bases at J, with 15 bases between the two ends. CDR3 length equals 15 residues. CDR3 coding DNA: TGCAGTGCTAGAGGGACAATTTTAAGCGCCGGGGAGCTGTTTTTT. Protein sequence: CSARGTILSAGELFF.

The gene calls are TRBV9 and TRBJ1-4; perhaps TRBD1 as D (5 bases). The V and J ends lost 0 bases and 5 bases respectively, with 11 bases between them. This CDR3 is built from 15 residues. The germline gives CDR1 SGDLS, CDR2 YYNGEE. CDR3 amino acids: CASSVAVGGNEKLFF. The CDR3 DNA reads as TGTGCCAGCAGCGTAGCTGTCGGGGGGAATGAAAAACTGTTTTTT.

The table lists this clonotype with a few counts. The chain employs TRBV3-1 and TRBJ2-1; D remains ambiguous. CDR3 length equals 14 residues. Germline V gives CDR1 LGHDT, CDR2 YNNKEL (reference sequence). The V end was cut by 1 base, the J end by 14 bases, with 18 bases between. As DNA, the CDR3 is TGTGCCAGCAGCCAAGGTGGCCCTGGGCCCCCAGAGTTCTTC. The encoded protein is CASSQGGPGPPEFF.

This clonotype was seen a few times. The chain is built from TRBV10-3 and TRBJ2-2; the D is unclear. There are 15 residues in the CDR3. Trimming stripped 4 bases from V and 0 bases from J, with 9 bases between. Germline V gene data show CDR1 as ENHRY and CDR2 as SYGVKD. The chain's CDR3 is CAISVEAANTGELFF. In DNA form, the CDR3 reads TGTGCCATCAGTGTTGAGGCTGCGAACACCGGGGAGCTGTTTTTT.

There are a few counts of this clonotype. The CDR3 protein is CASRRTVNQPQHF. Here the CDR3 DNA reads TGCGCCAGCAGGAGGACAGTAAATCAGCCCCAGCATTTT. This sequence joins TRBV5-1 and TRBJ1-5, with D perhaps matching TRBD1 (6 bases). This CDR3 is 13 amino acids long. Germline V gene lookup returns CDR1 SGHRS and CDR2 YFSETQ. Trimming pared 5 bases from V and 4 bases from J, leaving 10 bases between.

This clonotype was detected ten times or more. The CDR3 bases are TGTGCCAGCAGTAGGGACCGTAGAATGAACACTGAAGCTTTCTTT. Protein: CASSRDRRMNTEAFF. V and J are TRBV2 and TRBJ1-1; D is perhaps TRBD1 (5 bases). V shed 5 bases and J shed 0 bases, with 13 bases lying between them. This CDR3 contains 15 residues. The germline V gene has CDR1 SNHLY and CDR2 FYNNEI.

This clonotype has just a few counts. V and J are TRBV5-1 and TRBJ2-1; D possibly corresponds to TRBD2 (7 bases). CDR1 and CDR2 (germline): SGHRS, YFSETQ. The CDR3 has 15 amino acids. Trimming removed 0 bases at V and 6 bases at J, with 13 bases between. The CDR3 here is CASSLGGGRTNEQFF. The CDR3 DNA follows: TGCGCCAGCAGCTTGGGGGGGGGGCGGACCAATGAGCAGTTCTTC.

The J gene is TRBJ1-1, the V gene TRBV19; D remains ambiguous. Germline assignment: CDR1 LNHDA and CDR2 SQIVND (reference sequence). The CDR3 has 11 amino acids. The V end was cut by 9 bases, the J end by 2 bases, with 7 bases between. The CDR3 region has the DNA TGTGCCAGCAAGATAAACACTGAAGCTTTCTTT. Protein: CASKINTEAFF.